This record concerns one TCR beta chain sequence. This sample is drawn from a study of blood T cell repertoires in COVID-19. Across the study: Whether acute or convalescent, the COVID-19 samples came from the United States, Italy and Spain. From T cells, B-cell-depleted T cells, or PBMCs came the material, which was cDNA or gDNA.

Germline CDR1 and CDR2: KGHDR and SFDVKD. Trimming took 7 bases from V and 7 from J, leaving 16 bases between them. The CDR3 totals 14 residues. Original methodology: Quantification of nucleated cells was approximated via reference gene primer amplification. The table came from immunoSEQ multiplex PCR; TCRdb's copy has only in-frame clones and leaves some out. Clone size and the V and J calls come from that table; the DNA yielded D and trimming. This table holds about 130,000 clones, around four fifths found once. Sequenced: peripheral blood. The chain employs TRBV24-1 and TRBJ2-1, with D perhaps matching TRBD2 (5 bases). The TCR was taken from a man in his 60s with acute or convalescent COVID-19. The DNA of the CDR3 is TGTGCCACCAGCGCCCCGAAAAGCGGAAATGAGCAGTTCTTC. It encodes CATSAPKSGNEQFF.